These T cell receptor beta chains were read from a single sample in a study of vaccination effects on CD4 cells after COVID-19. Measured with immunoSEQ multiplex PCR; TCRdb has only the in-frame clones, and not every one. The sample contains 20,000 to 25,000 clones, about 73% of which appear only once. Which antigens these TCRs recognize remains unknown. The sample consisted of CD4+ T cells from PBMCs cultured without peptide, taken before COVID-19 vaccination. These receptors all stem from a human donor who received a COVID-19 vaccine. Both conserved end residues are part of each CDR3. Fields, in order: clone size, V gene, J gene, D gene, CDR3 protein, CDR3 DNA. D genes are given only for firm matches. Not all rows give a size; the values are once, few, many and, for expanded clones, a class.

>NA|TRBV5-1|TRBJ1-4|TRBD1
CASSLETGRVVKLFF
TGCGCCAGCAGCTTGGAGACAGGGCGCGTGGTGAAACTGTTTTTT
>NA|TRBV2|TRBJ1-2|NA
CASSPSRDDYGYTF
TGTGCCAGCAGTCCCTCCCGGGACGACTATGGCTACACCTTC
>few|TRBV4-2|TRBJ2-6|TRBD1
CASSQTGGAGANVLTF
TGTGCCAGCAGCCAAACAGGGGGCGCTGGGGCCAACGTCCTGACTTTC
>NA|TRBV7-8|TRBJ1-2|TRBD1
CASSLAHNTGTGAYGYTF
TGTGCCAGCAGCTTAGCGCACAACACCGGGACAGGGGCCTATGGCTACACCTTC
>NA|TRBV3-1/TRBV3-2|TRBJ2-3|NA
CASSMGGGTQYF
TGTGCCAGCAGCATGGGGGGTGGAACGCAGTATTTT
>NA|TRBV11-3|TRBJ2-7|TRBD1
CASSSFSGTGDSYEQYF
TGTGCCAGCAGCTCGTTTTCCGGGACAGGGGACTCCTACGAGCAGTACTTC
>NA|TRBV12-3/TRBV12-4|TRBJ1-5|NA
CASSFGSGQPQHF
TGTGCCAGCAGTTTTGGGTCGGGTCAGCCCCAGCATTTT
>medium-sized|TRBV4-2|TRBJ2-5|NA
CASSRQLQETQYF
TGTGCCAGCAGCCGCCAGCTCCAAGAGACCCAGTACTTC
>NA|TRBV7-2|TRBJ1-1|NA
CASSFQGGTEAFF
TGTGCCAGCAGCTTCCAGGGAGGGACTGAAGCTTTCTTT
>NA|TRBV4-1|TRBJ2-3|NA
CASSQRSGSGTDTQYF
TGCGCCAGCAGCCAACGATCAGGCTCTGGCACAGATACGCAGTATTTT
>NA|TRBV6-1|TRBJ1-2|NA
CASSEYGGYGYTF
TGTGCCAGCAGTGAATACGGGGGCTATGGCTACACCTTC
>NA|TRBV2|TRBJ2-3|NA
CASSLPGVTADTQYF
TGTGCCAGCAGCCTCCCCGGGGTTACTGCAGATACGCAGTATTTT
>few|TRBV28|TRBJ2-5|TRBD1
CASSRAGGNPETQYF
TGTGCCAGCAGTCGGGCAGGGGGCAACCCAGAGACCCAGTACTTC
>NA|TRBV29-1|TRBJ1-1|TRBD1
CSVSGGIDTEAFF
TGCAGCGTTTCAGGGGGGATCGACACTGAAGCTTTCTTT
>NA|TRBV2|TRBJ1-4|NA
CASLRGSNEKLFF
TGTGCCAGCCTTAGGGGATCGAATGAAAAACTGTTTTTT
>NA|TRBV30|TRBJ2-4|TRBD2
CAWQLTGGKNIQYF
TGTGCCTGGCAACTCACGGGGGGGAAAAACATTCAGTACTTC
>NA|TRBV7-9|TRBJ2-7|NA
CASSLDRPGISYEQYF
TGTGCCAGCAGCTTAGATAGGCCGGGCATCTCCTACGAGCAGTACTTC
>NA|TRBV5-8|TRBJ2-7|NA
CASSLHRIQAYEQYF
TGTGCCAGCAGCTTACACCGGATACAGGCCTACGAGCAGTACTTC
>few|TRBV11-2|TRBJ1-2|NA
CASSLEASSGYTF
TGTGCCAGCAGCTTAGAGGCATCTTCGGGCTACACCTTC
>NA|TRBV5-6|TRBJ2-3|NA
CASSLFAGTDTQYF
TGTGCCAGCAGCTTGTTTGCTGGCACAGATACGCAGTATTTT
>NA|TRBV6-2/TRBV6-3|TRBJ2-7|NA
CASSPGQSLSSYEQYF
TGTGCCAGCAGCCCCGGACAGTCGCTGAGCTCCTACGAGCAGTACTTC
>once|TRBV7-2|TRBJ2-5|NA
CASSPEVGRETQYF
TGTGCCAGCAGCCCCGAAGTAGGTAGAGAGACCCAGTACTTC
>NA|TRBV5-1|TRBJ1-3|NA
CASSQGENTGNTIYF
TGCGCCAGCAGCCAGGGAGAGAATACTGGAAACACCATATATTTT
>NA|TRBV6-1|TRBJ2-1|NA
CASSEFQEVAYNEQFF
TGTGCCAGCAGTGAATTTCAGGAGGTTGCCTACAATGAGCAGTTCTTC
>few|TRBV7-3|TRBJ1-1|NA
CASSLGPSGEAFF
TGTGCCAGCAGCTTAGGGCCTTCGGGGGAAGCTTTCTTT
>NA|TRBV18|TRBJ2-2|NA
CASGSFGHTGELFF
TGTGCCAGCGGGTCCTTTGGGCACACCGGGGAGCTGTTTTTT
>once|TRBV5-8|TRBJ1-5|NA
CASSLGPTGYSNQPQHF
TGTGCCAGCAGCCTCGGCCCCACGGGGTATAGCAATCAGCCCCAGCATTTT
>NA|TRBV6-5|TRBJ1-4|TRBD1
CASSRQGKNEKLFF
TGTGCCAGCAGTAGACAGGGCAAAAATGAAAAACTGTTTTTT
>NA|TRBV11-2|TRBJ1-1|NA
CASSFQGNTEAFF
TGTGCCAGCAGCTTCCAGGGGAACACTGAAGCTTTCTTT
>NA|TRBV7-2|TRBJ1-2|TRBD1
CASSLGGTGGHYGYTF
TGTGCCAGCAGCTTAGGGGGGACAGGGGGCCACTATGGCTACACCTTC
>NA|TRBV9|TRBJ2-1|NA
CASSVGGGGRPIYNEQFF
TGTGCCAGCAGCGTAGGAGGTGGAGGCAGGCCGATCTACAATGAGCAGTTCTTC
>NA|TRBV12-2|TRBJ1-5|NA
CASRLGLDNQPQHF
TGTGCAAGTCGCTTAGGGTTGGACAATCAGCCCCAGCATTTT
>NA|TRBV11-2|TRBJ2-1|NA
CASSFLRGTKYNEQFF
TGTGCCAGCAGCTTTCTCCGGGGGACCAAATACAATGAGCAGTTCTTC
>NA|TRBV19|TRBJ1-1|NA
CASMRGRATEAFF
TGTGCCAGTATGAGGGGCCGGGCTACTGAAGCTTTCTTT
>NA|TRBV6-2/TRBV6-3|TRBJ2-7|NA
CASSYDGYYEQYF
TGTGCCAGCAGTTACGACGGATACTACGAGCAGTACTTC
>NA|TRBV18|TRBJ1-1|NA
CASSPRKDGTEAFF
TGTGCCAGCTCACCACGGAAAGACGGCACTGAAGCTTTCTTT
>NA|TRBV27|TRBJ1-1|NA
CASSFGVGTEAFF
TGTGCCAGCAGTTTTGGGGTAGGGACTGAAGCTTTCTTT
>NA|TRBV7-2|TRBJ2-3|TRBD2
CASSFTSGTDTQYF
TGTGCCAGCAGCTTTACTAGCGGCACAGATACGCAGTATTTT
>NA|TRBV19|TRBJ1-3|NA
CASERGGSGNTIYF
TGTGCCAGTGAAAGAGGTGGCTCTGGAAACACCATATATTTT
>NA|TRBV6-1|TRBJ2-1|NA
CASSESGLSYNEQFF
TGTGCCAGCAGTGAGAGCGGTCTTTCCTACAATGAGCAGTTCTTC
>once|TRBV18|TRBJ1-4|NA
CASSPRGTPNEKLFF
TGTGCCAGCTCACCACGAGGGACGCCTAATGAAAAACTGTTTTTT
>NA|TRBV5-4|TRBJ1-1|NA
CASQNRTEAFF
TGTGCCAGTCAGAATAGGACTGAAGCTTTCTTT
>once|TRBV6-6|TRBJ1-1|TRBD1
CASRDTGGWGTEAFF
TGTGCCAGCAGGGACACAGGGGGTTGGGGCACTGAAGCTTTCTTT
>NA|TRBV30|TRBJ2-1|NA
CAWIKVEGGRIGVRKFF
TGTGCCTGGATTAAAGTTGAGGGGGGGAGGATAGGTGTTAGGAAGTTCTTC
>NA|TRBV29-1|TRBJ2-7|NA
CSAARGDSYEQYF
TGCAGCGCCGCCCGCGGGGACTCCTACGAGCAGTACTTC
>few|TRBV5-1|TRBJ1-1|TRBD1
CASSLVTTGGTEAFF
TGCGCCAGCAGCTTGGTGACAACAGGGGGCACTGAAGCTTTCTTT
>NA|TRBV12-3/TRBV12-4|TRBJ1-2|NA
CASRMGFYGYTF
TGTGCCAGTCGAATGGGGTTTTATGGCTACACCTTC
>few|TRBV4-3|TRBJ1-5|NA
CASSSGRNQPQHF
TGCGCCAGCAGCTCGGGACGGAATCAGCCCCAGCATTTT
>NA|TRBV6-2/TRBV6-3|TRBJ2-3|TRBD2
CASSFSGGPTDTQYF
TGTGCCAGCAGTTTTAGCGGGGGGCCCACAGATACGCAGTATTTT
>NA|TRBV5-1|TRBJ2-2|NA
CASSLEAKTNTGELFF
TGCGCCAGCAGCTTGGAAGCTAAAACGAACACCGGGGAGCTGTTTTTT
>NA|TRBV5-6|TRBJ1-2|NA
CASSLVTVLNYGYTF
TGTGCCAGCAGCTTGGTTACTGTCCTCAACTATGGCTACACCTTC
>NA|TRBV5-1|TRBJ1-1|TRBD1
CASSLGGDSEAFF
TGCGCCAGCAGCTTGGGAGGGGACAGCGAAGCTTTCTTT
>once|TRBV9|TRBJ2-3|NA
CASSVTGSTDTQYF
TGTGCCAGCAGCGTAACAGGGAGCACAGATACGCAGTATTTT
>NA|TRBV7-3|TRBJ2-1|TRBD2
CASSLFPAGADEQFF
TGTGCCAGCAGCTTGTTTCCAGCGGGGGCTGATGAGCAGTTCTTC
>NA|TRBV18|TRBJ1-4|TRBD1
CASSPYGQGGEKLFF
TGTGCCAGCTCACCATACGGACAGGGGGGAGAAAAACTGTTTTTT